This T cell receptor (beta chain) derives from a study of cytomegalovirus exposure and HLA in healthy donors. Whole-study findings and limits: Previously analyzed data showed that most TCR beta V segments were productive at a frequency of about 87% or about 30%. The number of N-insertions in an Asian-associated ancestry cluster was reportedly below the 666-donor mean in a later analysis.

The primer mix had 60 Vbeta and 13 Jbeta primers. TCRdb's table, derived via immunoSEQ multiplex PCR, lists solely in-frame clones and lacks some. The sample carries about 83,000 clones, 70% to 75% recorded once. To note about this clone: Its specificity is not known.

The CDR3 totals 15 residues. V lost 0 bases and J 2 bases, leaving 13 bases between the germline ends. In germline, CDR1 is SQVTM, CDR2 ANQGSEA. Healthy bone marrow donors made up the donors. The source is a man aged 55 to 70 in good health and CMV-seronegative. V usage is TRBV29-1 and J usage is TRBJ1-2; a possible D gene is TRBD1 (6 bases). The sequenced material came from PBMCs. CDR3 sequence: CSVEDRQVVNYGYTF. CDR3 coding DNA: TGCAGCGTTGAAGATCGACAGGTGGTGAACTATGGCTACACCTTC.